This T cell receptor beta chain stems from a study of beta chain features in type 1 diabetes. The whole isolated RNA underwent reverse transcription, so sequencing captured expressed TCRB transcripts. The table came from immunoSEQ multiplex PCR; TCRdb's copy has only in-frame clones and leaves some out. The sample consists of under 300,000 clones, roughly 13% of them appearing once. Points from the study as a whole: Patients with Type 1 diabetes showed moderately but significantly shorter TCRB CDR3s in all four CD4+ subsets. A greater similarity of naive, central memory and Treg TCRB repertoires was seen among patients than among healthy donors.

Looked up from germline, CDR1 is MRHNA and CDR2 is SNTAGT. The CDR3 is 15 amino acids. V trimming: 5 bases; J trimming: 6 bases; junction bases outside the gene matches: 8. On this clone itself: Its antigen remains unknown.

Sequencing used naive CD4+ T cells from blood. The chain uses TRBV6-4 and TRBJ1-1; 11 bases match TRBD1. The sequence was collected from a man younger than 45 with type 1 diabetes. CDR3 sequence: CASSSSGQGGSEAFF. For the CDR3, the DNA is TGTGCCAGCAGTTCCTCGGGACAGGGGGGCTCTGAAGCTTTCTTT.